Listed here are 32 T cell receptor beta chains from one sample, sequenced in a study of spatial heterogeneity in lung cancer. TCRdb ran MiXCR on the 5' RACE reads and lists one entry per CDR3 protein. Among more than 9,500 distinct CDR3 sequences listed, about 6% were seen once. Time point indicated: sample taken at primary tumor resection. Sequencing was performed on whole RNA extracted from tumor and nontumor lung tissue, or from frozen PBMC, and the material was left unsorted. The sample in question was normal lung tissue next to the tumor, obtained at surgery. The origin of the receptors is a male donor with early-stage non-small cell lung cancer.

The sample holds a few counts of this clonotype. For a library built for alpha chains, this beta chain is a stray read; little rests on its size. The chain employs TRBV2 and TRBJ2-7, with 7 bases identical to TRBD1. This CDR3 has 15 amino acids. CDR1 SNHLY and CDR2 FYNNEI come from the germline V gene. Trimming took 7 bases from V and 7 from J; bases not matched to a gene: 16. CDR3 sequence (DNA): TGTGCCAGCAAGGAGTCGGGACAGACCTACGTAGAGCAGTACTTC. It specifies CASKESGQTYVEQYF.

Many counts were recorded for this clonotype. This beta chain came through as a stray read in a library set up for alpha chains, and its size says little. The rearrangement links TRBV5-1 to TRBJ2-3; 8 nucleotides line up with TRBD1. Germline V CDR1 and CDR2: SGHRS, YFSETQ. V dropped 7 bases and J dropped 0; count of bases not matched to a gene: 4. CDR3 length equals 14 residues. CDR3 sequence reads: CASQGAHSTDTQYF. The CDR3 nucleotides read TGCGCCAGCCAGGGGGCGCATAGCACAGATACGCAGTATTTT.

This clonotype was counted only a few times. Because the library targeted alpha chains, this beta chain is an off-target read whose size means little. The chain joins TRBV20-1 to TRBJ1-4; D may be TRBD1 (6 bases). Trimming cost V 6 bases and J 5 bases, with 22 bases left between them. The germline V gene has CDR1 DFQATT and CDR2 SNEGSKA (reference sequence). The CDR3 totals 16 residues. CDR3 sequence: CSAFRWTALENEKLFF. CDR3 in DNA: TGCAGTGCCTTTCGATGGACAGCCTTGGAAAATGAAAAACTGTTTTTT.

This clonotype was seen many times. This beta chain lies outside the target of a library built for alpha chains; its clone size means little. The V gene is TRBV9, the J gene TRBJ2-6; no firm D call. The CDR3 sequence is 14 residues long. In germline, CDR1 is SGDLS, CDR2 YYNGEE. V lost 0 bases and J lost 5, with 6 bases in between. In DNA, the CDR3 is TGTGCCAGCAGCGTAGAAGAGAGGGCCAACGTCCTGACTTTC. The encoded protein is CASSVEERANVLTF.

This clonotype was found many times. This beta chain is an off-target read within a library intended for alpha chains, so its frequency means little. The chain joins TRBV5-1 to TRBJ1-1, with TRBD1 identical over 7 bases. The germline V gene has CDR1 SGHRS and CDR2 YFSETQ. V shed 4 bases and J 1 base; nucleotides not matched to a gene: 7. The length of the CDR3 is 15 residues. This CDR3 reads CASSVGGARNTEAFF. In DNA, the CDR3 is TGCGCCAGCAGCGTAGGGGGCGCGAGGAACACTGAAGCTTTCTTT.

Judged by abundance, this clonotype is medium-sized. This beta chain is an off-target read within a library intended for alpha chains, so its frequency means little. The chain is built from TRBV7-9 and TRBJ1-5; the match to TRBD1 covers 8 bases. The CDR3 is made up of 14 amino acids. Trimming removed 5 bases from V and 9 bases from J; junction bases left unmatched: 9. Germline lookup yields CDR1 SEHNR and CDR2 FQNEAQ (reference sequence). In nucleotides, the CDR3 is TGTGCCAGCAGCCACGGACAGGGCGAGGGGCCCCAGCATTTT. Protein: CASSHGQGEGPQHF.

This clonotype has a handful of counts. This beta chain appears as a stray read in a library generated for alpha chains; its size is not informative. The chain links TRBV20-1 to TRBJ1-2, with D perhaps TRBD1 (5 bases). Germline CDR1 DFQATT, CDR2 SNEGSKA (reference sequence). V was shortened by 0 bases and J by 4 bases, with 21 bases between the two germline ends. This CDR3 has 17 residues. CDR3 DNA sequence: TGCAGTGCTAGAGATGTTAAGAGGGGAGGTGGCGTCTATGGCTACACCTTC. Its translation is CSARDVKRGGGVYGYTF.

Many counts were recorded for this clonotype. A library made for alpha chains picked up this beta chain off target, so its size means little. The J gene is TRBJ2-7, the V gene TRBV29-1; perhaps D is TRBD1 or TRBD2 (5 bases each). This CDR3 spans 12 amino acids. With 7 bases removed from V and 6 bases from J, the gap between germline ends came to 16 bases. The germline gives CDR1 SQVTM, CDR2 ANQGSEA. For the CDR3, the DNA is TGCAGCGCACATGGGCCAGGGAGCGAGCAGTACTTC. Translating it yields CSAHGPGSEQYF.

This clonotype was seen ten or more times. Since it is a stray read in a library aimed at alpha chains, this beta chain has a size that is not meaningful. J is TRBJ1-5 and V is TRBV24-1; TRBD1 is a possible D gene (5 bases). Between the trimmed V and J ends, which lost 0 bases and 6 bases, there was a span of 14 bases. This CDR3 comprises 16 residues. From germline, CDR1 is KGHDR and CDR2 SFDVKD. The CDR3 protein is CATSDLKPQALQPQHF. CDR3 nucleotides: TGTGCCACCAGTGATTTGAAACCACAGGCGCTTCAGCCCCAGCATTTT.

In its sample, this clonotype was seen many times. In a library made to pick up alpha chains, this beta chain is a stray read with a size that means little. This chain connects TRBV19 to TRBJ2-7, with 11 bases aligning to TRBD2. The CDR3 has 18 residues. The germline gives CDR1 LNHDA, CDR2 SQIVND (reference sequence). The V segment lost 5 bases and the J segment 3 bases; nucleotides outside the gene matches: 15. CDR3 DNA: TGTGCCAGTAGTTCACGACTAGCGGGGTTCCGGGGGGACTACGAGCAGTACTTC. This codes for CASSSRLAGFRGDYEQYF.

This clonotype was counted ten times or more. This beta chain appears as a stray read in a library generated for alpha chains; its size is not informative. V is TRBV20-1 and J is TRBJ1-1; 9 positions agree with TRBD1. V shed 6 bases and J 10 bases; nucleotides not matched to a gene: 15. Germline V lookup: CDR1 DFQATT, CDR2 SNEGSKA (reference sequence). This CDR3 comprises 14 residues. CDR3 in amino acids: CSAGERTGARRAFF. CDR3 bases: TGCAGTGCGGGGGAGAGGACAGGGGCCAGGAGAGCTTTCTTT.

This clonotype has a count of ten or more. This beta chain is an off-target read within a library intended for alpha chains, so its frequency means little. This chain joins TRBV6-6 and TRBJ2-4; 16 nucleotides agree with TRBD2. J lost 6 bases, V lost 6 bases, and 2 bases had no gene match. The CDR3 has 15 residues. Germline V CDR1 and CDR2: MNHNY, SVGAGI (reference sequence). The chain's CDR3 is CASSGTSGRGNIQYF. The CDR3 DNA sequence: TGTGCCAGCAGCGGGACTAGCGGGAGGGGAAACATTCAGTACTTC.

This clonotype has ten or more counts. Since the library was made to target alpha chains, this beta chain is a stray read and its abundance is not meaningful. V usage is TRBV27 and J usage is TRBJ1-5; D may be TRBD1 (6 bases). Between the trimmed V and J ends, which lost 0 bases and 6 bases, there was a span of 15 bases. The CDR3 sequence is 16 residues long. The germline V gene encodes CDR1 MNHEY and CDR2 SMNVEV (reference sequence). The CDR3 here is CASSLSRLRGPQPQHF. DNA of the CDR3: TGTGCCAGCAGTTTATCGCGGTTACGGGGGCCTCAGCCCCAGCATTTT.

This clonotype came up many times. This beta chain is off target for a library built for alpha chains, so its abundance means little. The J gene is TRBJ2-7, the V gene TRBV20-1; a weak D match, TRBD2 (5 bases). The CDR3 runs to 12 residues. The V end was cut by 5 bases, the J end by 0 bases, with 8 bases between. Germline lookup yields CDR1 DFQATT and CDR2 SNEGSKA (reference sequence). CDR3 amino acids: CSAWTHSYEQYF. As DNA, the CDR3 is TGCAGTGCTTGGACTCACTCCTACGAGCAGTACTTC.

This clonotype was seen at least ten times. This beta chain is a stray sequence in a library constructed for alpha chains; its clone size is not meaningful. The chain has TRBV27 and TRBJ2-7; the D gene is possibly TRBD1 (5 bases). Per germline, CDR1 MNHEY and CDR2 SMNVEV (reference sequence). The V end was cut by 8 bases, the J end by 4 bases, with 21 bases between. The CDR3 consists of 15 residues. The CDR3 nucleotides are TGTGCCAGCCGAAGTTGGCAGGGCGAAGGGTACGAGCAGTACTTC. Translation: CASRSWQGEGYEQYF.

This clonotype came up many times. This beta chain appears as a stray read in a library generated for alpha chains; its size is not informative. The chain is built from TRBV19 and TRBJ2-1; 13 bases agree with TRBD2. The germline V gene has CDR1 LNHDA and CDR2 SQIVND (reference sequence). Trimming took 5 bases from V and 7 from J; bases not matched to a gene: 8. CDR3 length equals 16 residues. The CDR3 bases are TGTGCCAGTAGTGCCGTAAGGACTAGCGGGGGTAATGAGCAGTTCTTC. This codes for CASSAVRTSGGNEQFF.

By sample fraction, this clonotype is medium-sized. This beta chain was picked up by a library intended for alpha chains and is off target, so its count carries little meaning. CDR3 sequence: CAEGDRRYYEQYF. CDR3 nucleotides: TGTGCAGAGGGGGACAGGCGTTACTACGAGCAGTACTTC. The V gene is TRBV30, the J gene TRBJ2-7; TRBD1 matches at 8 bases. Germline V gene lookup returns CDR1 GTSNPN and CDR2 SVGIG (reference sequence). This CDR3 comprises 13 residues.

This clonotype is classed as medium-sized. Since the library was made to target alpha chains, this beta chain is a stray read and its abundance is not meaningful. The V gene is TRBV29-1, the J gene TRBJ1-1; no clear D. Germline lookup yields CDR1 SQVTM and CDR2 ANQGSEA. The CDR3 contains 11 residues. The CDR3, as DNA: TGCACCGCTCGCGGGAACACTGAAGCTTTCTTT. As protein: CTARGNTEAFF.

This clonotype was seen at least ten times. Being off target in a library aimed at alpha chains, this beta chain has a size of little meaning. This chain uses TRBV3-1 with TRBJ2-7; no firm D call. There are 11 residues in the CDR3. The germline CDR1 and CDR2 sequences are LGHDT and YNNKEL (reference sequence). The V end lost 4 bases, the J end lost 1 base, and 2 bases lay between the germline ends. CDR3 DNA sequence: TGTGCCAGCAGCCGGTCCTACGAGCAGTACTTC. Amino acids: CASSRSYEQYF.

This clonotype was seen only a few times. Within a library made for alpha chains, this beta chain is off target, and its count is uninformative. V usage is TRBV5-1 and J usage is TRBJ2-3, with TRBD2 matching 13 bases. CDR3 size: 16 residues. The ends lost 4 bases at V and 0 bases at J; junction bases unmatched: 2. Germline CDR1 SGHRS, CDR2 YFSETQ. The CDR3 is CASSQTSGRSTDTQYF. The CDR3 DNA follows: TGCGCCAGCAGCCAGACTAGCGGGAGGAGCACAGATACGCAGTATTTT.

This clonotype has a count of ten or more. Because the library targeted alpha chains, this beta chain is an off-target read whose size means little. This chain links TRBV7-2 with TRBJ2-1, with TRBD1 matching 7 bases. Germline V gene data show CDR1 as SGHTA and CDR2 as FQGNSA. The CDR3 is made up of 15 amino acids. V gave up 4 bases and J gave up 6 bases; unmatched junction bases: 9. The CDR3 is CASSYQTGSGNEQFF. The CDR3 nucleotides read TGTGCCAGCAGCTACCAGACAGGGAGCGGCAATGAGCAGTTCTTC.

This clonotype was counted a few times. Because the library targeted alpha chains, this beta chain is an off-target read whose size means little. This chain uses TRBV11-2 with TRBJ1-1; 10 bases fit TRBD1. The V and J ends lost 4 bases and 5 bases, in that order; junction bases with no gene match: 4. Looked up from germline, CDR1 is SGHAT and CDR2 is FQNNGV. The CDR3 has 14 amino acids. Here the CDR3 DNA reads TGTGCCAGCAGCTACCGGGACAGGGGAACTGAAGCTTTCTTT. It yields the protein CASSYRDRGTEAFF.

This clonotype has ten or more counts. In a library made to pick up alpha chains, this beta chain is a stray read with a size that means little. The chain joins TRBV3-1 to TRBJ1-5; a possible D gene is TRBD1 (5 bases). Germline V CDR1 and CDR2: LGHDT, YNNKEL (reference sequence). V lost 1 base and J 1 base, leaving 8 bases between the germline ends. The CDR3 spans 15 residues. CDR3 DNA: TGTGCCAGCAGCCAAGTCCGGGACAGCAATCAGCCCCAGCATTTT. Its translation: CASSQVRDSNQPQHF.

This clonotype was seen repeatedly, ten times or more. A library prepared for alpha chains yielded this beta chain as an off-target read; its size is of little meaning. The chain links TRBV12-3 or TRBV12-4 to TRBJ1-2; TRBD1 matches at 8 bases. This CDR3 contains 13 residues. Trimming removed 5 bases from V and 8 bases from J; junction bases left unmatched: 7. Written as DNA, the CDR3 is TGTGCCAGCAGTGCCACAGGGGGATACGGCTACACCTTC. Translated, it gives CASSATGGYGYTF.

Many counts were recorded for this clonotype. Since it is a stray read in a library aimed at alpha chains, this beta chain has a size that is not meaningful. The J gene is TRBJ1-6, the V gene TRBV27, with D unresolved. This CDR3 contains 16 residues. The germline CDR1 and CDR2 sequences are MNHEY and SMNVEV (reference sequence). The V end lost 2 bases, the J end lost 6 bases, and 14 bases lay between the germline ends. CDR3 sequence reads: CASSLSFRLFNSPLHF. CDR3 DNA: TGTGCCAGCAGTTTAAGTTTCAGGTTATTTAATTCACCCCTCCACTTT.

This clonotype occurred a few times. The library was designed around alpha chains, so this beta chain is a stray read whose abundance carries little weight. The CDR3 bases are TGTGCCAGCAGTGAGCCCGACAGCTACGAGCAGTACTTC. The encoded protein is CASSEPDSYEQYF. This chain links TRBV25-1 with TRBJ2-7; maybe TRBD1 (5 bases). The germline gives CDR1 MGHDK, CDR2 SYGVNS. CDR3 size: 13 residues. V gave up 3 bases and J gave up 3 bases, with 9 bases separating them.

This clonotype showed up many times. Being off target in a library aimed at alpha chains, this beta chain has a size of little meaning. This rearrangement joins TRBV9 to TRBJ1-1; TRBD1 matches at 11 bases. Germline values: CDR1 SGDLS, CDR2 YYNGEE. The CDR3 is 15 amino acids. The J segment lost 1 base and the V segment lost 4 bases, leaving 3 bases of the junction unmatched. CDR3 DNA: TGTGCCAGCAGCCCAGGACAGGGGGCGAACACTGAAGCTTTCTTT. It encodes CASSPGQGANTEAFF.

By share, this clonotype counts as medium-sized. As an off-target read in a library built for alpha chains, this beta chain has a frequency of little significance. The chain joins TRBV20-1 to TRBJ2-5; 9 bases are a match to TRBD2. Trimming removed 6 bases from V and 5 bases from J; junction bases left unmatched: 10. Germline V CDR1 and CDR2: DFQATT, SNEGSKA (reference sequence). The CDR3 is 14 residues long. CDR3 protein: CSANSGSAGETQYF. The CDR3 coding sequence is TGCAGTGCCAATAGCGGGAGTGCGGGGGAGACCCAGTACTTC.

This clonotype was counted many times. This beta chain is a stray read from a library made for alpha chains; its abundance is not meaningful. V is TRBV2 and J is TRBJ1-4, with D maybe TRBD1 (6 bases). The CDR3 consists of 14 residues. The V end was cut by 4 bases, the J end by 4 bases, with 10 bases between. Germline V gene lookup returns CDR1 SNHLY and CDR2 FYNNEI. DNA for the CDR3: TGTGCCAGCAGTGTTAGACAGGTTAATGAAAAACTGTTTTTT. Residues: CASSVRQVNEKLFF.

About this clonotype itself: For a library built for alpha chains, this beta chain is a stray read; little rests on its size. This chain uses TRBV18 with TRBJ1-3; D remains ambiguous. Germline V CDR1 and CDR2: KGHSH, LQKENI. CDR3 length equals 14 residues. The V gene lost 3 bases and the J gene lost 4 bases, with 10 bases spanning the gap. CDR3 nucleotides: TGTGCCAGCTCACCTACTGCCGAAGGAAACACCATATATTTT. Protein product: CASSPTAEGNTIYF.

This clonotype turned up a few times. Since it is a stray read in a library aimed at alpha chains, this beta chain has a size that is not meaningful. This chain joins TRBV6-1 and TRBJ1-5; D perhaps matches TRBD1 (5 bases). The V end lost 3 bases, the J end lost 9 bases, and 18 bases lay between the germline ends. The CDR3 length is 15 residues. Germline values: CDR1 MNHNS, CDR2 SASEGT. In nucleotides, the CDR3 is TGTGCCAGCAGTGACCGGGACCGGGCAGTACGGCCCCAGCATTTT. Its protein is CASSDRDRAVRPQHF.

This clonotype has a count of ten or more. This beta chain slipped into a library made for alpha chains as a stray read, so its size is not meaningful. The chain is built from TRBV27 and TRBJ2-2, with D possibly being TRBD1 or TRBD2 (5 bases each). V gave up 3 bases and J gave up 4 bases, with 12 bases separating them. There are 15 residues in the CDR3. Germline CDR1 MNHEY, CDR2 SMNVEV (reference sequence). The CDR3 nucleotides read TGTGCCAGCAGTTTGTTGGTTGGGGGCACCGGGGAGCTGTTTTTT. Amino acids: CASSLLVGGTGELFF.